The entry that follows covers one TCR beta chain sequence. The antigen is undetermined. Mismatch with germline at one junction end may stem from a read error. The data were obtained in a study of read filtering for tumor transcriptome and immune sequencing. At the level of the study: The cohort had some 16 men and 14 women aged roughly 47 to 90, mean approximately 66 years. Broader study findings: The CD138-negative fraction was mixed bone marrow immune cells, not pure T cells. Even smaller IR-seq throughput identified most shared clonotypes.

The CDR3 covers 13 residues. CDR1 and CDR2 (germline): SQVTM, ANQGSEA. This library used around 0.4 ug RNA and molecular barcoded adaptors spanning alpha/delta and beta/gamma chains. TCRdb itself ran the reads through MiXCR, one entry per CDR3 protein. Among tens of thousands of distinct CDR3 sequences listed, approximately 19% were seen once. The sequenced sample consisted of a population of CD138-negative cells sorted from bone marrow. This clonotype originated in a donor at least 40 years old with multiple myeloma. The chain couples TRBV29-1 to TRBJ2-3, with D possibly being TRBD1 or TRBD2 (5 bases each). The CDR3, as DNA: TGCAGCGGGGACGGAGGAGGCACAGATGCGCAGTATTTT. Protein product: CSGDGGGTDAQYF.